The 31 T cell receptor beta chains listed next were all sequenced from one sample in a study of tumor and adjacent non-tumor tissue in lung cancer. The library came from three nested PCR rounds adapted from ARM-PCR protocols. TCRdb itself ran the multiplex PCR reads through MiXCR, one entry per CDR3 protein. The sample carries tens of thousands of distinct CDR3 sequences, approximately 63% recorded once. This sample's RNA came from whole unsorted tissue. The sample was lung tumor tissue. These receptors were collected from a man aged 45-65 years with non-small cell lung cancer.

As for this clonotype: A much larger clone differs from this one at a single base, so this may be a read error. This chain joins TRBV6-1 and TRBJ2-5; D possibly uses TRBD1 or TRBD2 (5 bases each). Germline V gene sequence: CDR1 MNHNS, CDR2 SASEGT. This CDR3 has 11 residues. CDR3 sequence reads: CTSISGLSPNF. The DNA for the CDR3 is TGTACCAGCATTTCGGGGCTTAGTCCTAACTTC.

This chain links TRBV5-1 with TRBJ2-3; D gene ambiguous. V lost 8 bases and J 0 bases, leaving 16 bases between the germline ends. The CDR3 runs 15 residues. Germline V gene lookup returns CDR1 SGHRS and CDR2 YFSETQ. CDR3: CASTPGGPSTDTQYF. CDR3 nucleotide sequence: TGCGCCAGTACCCCCGGCGGACCAAGCACAGATACGCAGTATTTT.

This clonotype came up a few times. The CDR3 loop is CAWSAGQFAYSNQPQHF. CDR3 nucleotides: TGTGCCTGGAGTGCGGGACAGTTCGCTTATAGCAATCAGCCCCAGCATTTT. This chain connects TRBV30 to TRBJ1-5; TRBD1 aligns across 7 bases. This CDR3 contains 17 residues. Germline V CDR1 and CDR2: GTSNPN, SVGIG (reference sequence). V gave up 1 base and J gave up 0 bases; unmatched junction bases: 9. Combining the CDR3 with reference TRBV30 and TRBJ1-5 gives the whole variable domain SQTIHQWPATLVQPVGSPLSLECTVEGTSNPNLYWYRQAAGRGLQLLFYSVGIGQISSEVPQNLSASRPQDRQFILSSKKLLLSDSGFYLCAWSAGQFAYSNQPQHFGDGTRLSIL.

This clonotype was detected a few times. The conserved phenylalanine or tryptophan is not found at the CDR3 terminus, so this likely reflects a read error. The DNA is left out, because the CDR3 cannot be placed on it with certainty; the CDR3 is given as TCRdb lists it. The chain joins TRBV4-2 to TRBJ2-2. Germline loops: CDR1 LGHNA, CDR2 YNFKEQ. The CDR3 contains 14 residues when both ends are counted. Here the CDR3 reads CASSQEEGGRELFL.

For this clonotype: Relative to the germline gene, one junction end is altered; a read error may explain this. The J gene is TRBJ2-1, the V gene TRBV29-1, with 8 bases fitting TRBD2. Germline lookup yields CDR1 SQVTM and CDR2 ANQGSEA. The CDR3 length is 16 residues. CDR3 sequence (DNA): TGCAGCGTCGAATCCTTAAGCGGGAGTTCGTACAATGAGCAGTCCTTC. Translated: CSVESLSGSSYNEQSF.

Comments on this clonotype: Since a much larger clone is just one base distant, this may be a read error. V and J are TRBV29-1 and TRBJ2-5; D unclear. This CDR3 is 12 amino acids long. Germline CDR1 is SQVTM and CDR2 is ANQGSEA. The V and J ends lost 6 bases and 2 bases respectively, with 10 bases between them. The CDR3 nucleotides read TGCAGCGTCCGGCAGACGCAAGAGACCCAGTACTTC. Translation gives CSVRQTQETQYF.

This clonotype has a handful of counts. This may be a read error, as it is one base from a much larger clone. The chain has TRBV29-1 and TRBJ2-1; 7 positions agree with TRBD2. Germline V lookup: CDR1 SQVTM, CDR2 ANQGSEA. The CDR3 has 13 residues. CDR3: CGVEDRGGACCFF. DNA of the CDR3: TGCGGCGTTGAAGATAGGGGAGGGGCATGCTGTTTCTTC.

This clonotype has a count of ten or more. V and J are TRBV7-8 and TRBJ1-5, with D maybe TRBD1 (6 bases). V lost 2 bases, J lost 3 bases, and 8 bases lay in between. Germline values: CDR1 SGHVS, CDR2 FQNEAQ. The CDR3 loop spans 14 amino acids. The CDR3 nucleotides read TGTGCCAGCAGCTTACACAGGGACAATCAGCCCCAGCATTTT. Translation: CASSLHRDNQPQHF.

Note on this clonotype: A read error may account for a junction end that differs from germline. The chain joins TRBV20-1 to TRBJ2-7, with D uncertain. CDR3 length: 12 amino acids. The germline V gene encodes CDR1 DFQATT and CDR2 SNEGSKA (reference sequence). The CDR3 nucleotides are TGCAATGCTAGAGCAACGACCTACGAGCAGTACTTC. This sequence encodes CNARATTYEQYF.

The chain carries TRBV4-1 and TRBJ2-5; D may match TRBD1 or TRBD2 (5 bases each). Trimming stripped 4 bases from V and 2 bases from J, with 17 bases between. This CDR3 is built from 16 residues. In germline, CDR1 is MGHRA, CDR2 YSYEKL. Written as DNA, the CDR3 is TGCGCCAGCAGCCGCACAATAACGGGGCATCAAGAGACCCAGTACTTC. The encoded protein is CASSRTITGHQETQYF.

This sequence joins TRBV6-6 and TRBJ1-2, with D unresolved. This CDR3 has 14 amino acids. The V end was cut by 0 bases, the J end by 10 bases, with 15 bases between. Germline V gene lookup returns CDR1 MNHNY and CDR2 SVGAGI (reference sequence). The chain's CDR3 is CASSYSGSYNDYTF. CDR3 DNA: TGTGCCAGCAGTTACTCTGGCAGTTACAATGACTACACCTTC.

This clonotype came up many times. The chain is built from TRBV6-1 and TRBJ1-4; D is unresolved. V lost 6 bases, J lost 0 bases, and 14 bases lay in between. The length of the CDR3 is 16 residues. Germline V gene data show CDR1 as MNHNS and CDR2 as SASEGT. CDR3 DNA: TGTGCCAGCAGAAAAAGTCAGACGACAACTAATGAAAAACTGTTTTTT. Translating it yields CASRKSQTTTNEKLFF.

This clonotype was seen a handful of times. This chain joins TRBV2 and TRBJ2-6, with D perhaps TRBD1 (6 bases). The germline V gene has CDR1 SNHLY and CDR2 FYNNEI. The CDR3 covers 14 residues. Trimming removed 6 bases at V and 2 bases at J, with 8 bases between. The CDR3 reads CASREGAGANVLTF. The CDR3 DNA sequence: TGTGCCAGCAGAGAGGGGGCTGGGGCCAACGTCCTGACTTTC. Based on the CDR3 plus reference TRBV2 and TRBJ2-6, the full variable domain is EPEVTQTPSHQVTQMGQEVILRCVPISNHLYFYWYRQILGQKVEFLVSFYNNEISEKSEIFDDQFSVERPDGSNFTLKIRSTKLEDSAMYFCASREGAGANVLTFGAGSRLTVL.

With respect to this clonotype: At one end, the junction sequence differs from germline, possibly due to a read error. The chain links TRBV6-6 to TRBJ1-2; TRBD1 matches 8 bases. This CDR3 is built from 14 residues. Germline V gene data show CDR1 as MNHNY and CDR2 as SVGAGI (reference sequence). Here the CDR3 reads CASGYDGQAGGCTF. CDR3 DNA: TGTGCCAGCGGTTACGATGGACAGGCAGGGGGCTGCACCTTC.

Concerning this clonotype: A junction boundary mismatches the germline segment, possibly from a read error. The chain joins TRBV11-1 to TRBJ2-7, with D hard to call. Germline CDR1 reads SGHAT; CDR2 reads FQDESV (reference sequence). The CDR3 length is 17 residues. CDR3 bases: TGTGCCAGCAGCTTAATTGGCATGAGGTCCCGCTCCCACGAGCAGTACTTC. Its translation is CASSLIGMRSRSHEQYF.

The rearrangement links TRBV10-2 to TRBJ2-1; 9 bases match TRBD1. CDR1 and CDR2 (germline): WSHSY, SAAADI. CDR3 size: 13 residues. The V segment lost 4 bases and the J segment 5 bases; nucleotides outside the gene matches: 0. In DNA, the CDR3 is TGCGCCAGCAGTGGACAGGGGGACAATGAGCAGTTCTTC. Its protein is CASSGQGDNEQFF.

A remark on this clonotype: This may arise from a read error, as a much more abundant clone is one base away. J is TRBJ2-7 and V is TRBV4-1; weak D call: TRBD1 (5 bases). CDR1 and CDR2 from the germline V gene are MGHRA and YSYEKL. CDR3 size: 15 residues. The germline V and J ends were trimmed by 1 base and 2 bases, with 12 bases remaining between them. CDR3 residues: CASSQVLGAAYEQYF. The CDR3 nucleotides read TGCGCCAGCAGCCAAGTCCTTGGGGCCGCCTACGAGCAGTACTTC.

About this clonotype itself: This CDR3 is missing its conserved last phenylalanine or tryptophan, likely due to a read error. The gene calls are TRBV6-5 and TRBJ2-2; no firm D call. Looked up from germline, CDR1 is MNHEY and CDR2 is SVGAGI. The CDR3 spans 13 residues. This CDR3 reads CSSSYTTSGELFL. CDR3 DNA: TGTTCCAGCAGTTACACGACGTCGGGGGAGCTGTTTCTT.

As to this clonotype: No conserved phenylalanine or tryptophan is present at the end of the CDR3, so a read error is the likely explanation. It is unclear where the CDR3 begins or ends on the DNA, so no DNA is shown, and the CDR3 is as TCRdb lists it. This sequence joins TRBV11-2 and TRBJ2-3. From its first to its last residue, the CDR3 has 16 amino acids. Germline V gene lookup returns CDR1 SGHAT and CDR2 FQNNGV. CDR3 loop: CASSLGGLSSTDTQCY.

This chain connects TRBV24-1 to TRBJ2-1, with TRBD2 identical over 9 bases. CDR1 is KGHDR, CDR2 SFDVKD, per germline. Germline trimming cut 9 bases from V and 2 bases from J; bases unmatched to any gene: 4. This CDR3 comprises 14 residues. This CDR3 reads CATGAGGPYNEQFF. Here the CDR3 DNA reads TGTGCCACCGGAGCGGGAGGACCCTACAATGAGCAGTTCTTC.

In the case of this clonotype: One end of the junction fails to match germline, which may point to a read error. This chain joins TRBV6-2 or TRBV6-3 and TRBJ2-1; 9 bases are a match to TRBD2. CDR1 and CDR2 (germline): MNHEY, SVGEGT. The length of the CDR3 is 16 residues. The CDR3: CASSYRLAGSGNKQFF. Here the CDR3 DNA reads TGTGCCAGCAGTTACAGGCTAGCGGGATCTGGCAATAAGCAGTTCTTC.

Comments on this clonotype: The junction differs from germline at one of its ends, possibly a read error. The CDR3 sequence is CASSWGSQTYGQYF. DNA of the CDR3: TGCGCCAGCAGCTGGGGATCCCAGACCTACGGGCAGTACTTC. The genes are TRBV6-2 or TRBV6-3 and TRBJ2-7, with no clear D. This CDR3 is 14 amino acids long. Germline V CDR1 and CDR2: MNHEY, SVGEGT.

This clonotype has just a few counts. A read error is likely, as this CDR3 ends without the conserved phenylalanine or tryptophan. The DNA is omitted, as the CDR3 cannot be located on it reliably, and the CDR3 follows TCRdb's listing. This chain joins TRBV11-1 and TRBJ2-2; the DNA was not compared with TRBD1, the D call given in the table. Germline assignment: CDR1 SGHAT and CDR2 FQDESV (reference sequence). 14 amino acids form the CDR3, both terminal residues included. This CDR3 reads CAGSFQGRPGELVL.

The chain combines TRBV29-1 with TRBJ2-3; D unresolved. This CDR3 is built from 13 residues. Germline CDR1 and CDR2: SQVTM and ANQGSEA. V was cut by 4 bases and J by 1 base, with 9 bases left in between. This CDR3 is CSVVARGTDTQYF. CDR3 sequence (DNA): TGCAGCGTTGTAGCCCGTGGCACAGATACGCAGTATTTT.

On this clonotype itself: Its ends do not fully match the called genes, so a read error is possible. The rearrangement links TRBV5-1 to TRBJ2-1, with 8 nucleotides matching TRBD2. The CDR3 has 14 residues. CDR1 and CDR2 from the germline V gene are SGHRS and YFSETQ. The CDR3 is CASSLREAYNEQLF. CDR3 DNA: TGTGCCAGCAGCTTGCGGGAGGCCTACAATGAGCAGCTCTTC.

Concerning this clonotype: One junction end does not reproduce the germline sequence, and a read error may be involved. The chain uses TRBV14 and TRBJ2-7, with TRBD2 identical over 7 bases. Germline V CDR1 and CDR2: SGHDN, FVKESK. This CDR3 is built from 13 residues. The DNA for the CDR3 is TGTGCCAGCACCCAAATAAGGGAGGGCGAGCAGTACTTC. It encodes CASTQIREGEQYF.

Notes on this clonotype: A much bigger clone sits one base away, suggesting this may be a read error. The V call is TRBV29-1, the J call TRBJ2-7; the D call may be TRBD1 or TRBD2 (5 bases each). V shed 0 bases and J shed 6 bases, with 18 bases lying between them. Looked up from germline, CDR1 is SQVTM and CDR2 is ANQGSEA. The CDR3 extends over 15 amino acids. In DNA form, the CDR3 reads TGCAGCGTTGAAGAAGCCAGGAGGAAAGACAGCGAGCAGTACTTC. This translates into CSVEEARRKDSEQYF.

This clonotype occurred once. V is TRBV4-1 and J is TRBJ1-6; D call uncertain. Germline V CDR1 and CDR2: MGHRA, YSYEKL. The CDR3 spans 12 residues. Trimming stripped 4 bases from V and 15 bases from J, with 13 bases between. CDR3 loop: CASSPTDRDLHF. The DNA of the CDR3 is TGCGCCAGCAGCCCCACGGATAGAGACCTCCACTTT.

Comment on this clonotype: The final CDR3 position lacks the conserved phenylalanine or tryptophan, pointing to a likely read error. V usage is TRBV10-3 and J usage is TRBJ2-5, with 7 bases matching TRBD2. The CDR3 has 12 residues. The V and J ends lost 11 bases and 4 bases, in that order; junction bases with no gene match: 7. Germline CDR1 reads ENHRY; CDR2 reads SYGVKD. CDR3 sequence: CAPTGGGETQYL. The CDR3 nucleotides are TGTGCCCCAACGGGGGGTGGAGAGACCCAGTACTTA.

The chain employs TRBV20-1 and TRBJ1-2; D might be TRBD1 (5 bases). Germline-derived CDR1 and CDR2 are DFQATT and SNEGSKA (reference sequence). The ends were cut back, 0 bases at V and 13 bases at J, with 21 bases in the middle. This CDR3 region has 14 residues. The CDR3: CSARERGKNYGCTF. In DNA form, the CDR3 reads TGCAGTGCTAGAGAGCGGGGGAAAAACTATGGTTGCACCTTC.

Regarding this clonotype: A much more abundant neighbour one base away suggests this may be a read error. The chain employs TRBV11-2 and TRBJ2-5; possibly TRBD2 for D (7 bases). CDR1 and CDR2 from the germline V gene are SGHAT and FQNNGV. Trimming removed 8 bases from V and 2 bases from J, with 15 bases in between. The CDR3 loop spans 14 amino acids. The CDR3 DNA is TGTGCCAGCGGCGAAGGGGGACTACAAGAGACCCAGTACTTC. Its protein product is CASGEGGLQETQYF. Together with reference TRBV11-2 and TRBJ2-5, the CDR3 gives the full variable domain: EAGVAQSPRYKIIEKRQSVAFWCNPISGHATLYWYQQILGQGPKLLIQFQNNGVVDDSQLPKDRFSAERLKGVDSTLKIQPAKLEDSAVYLCASGEGGLQETQYFGPGTRLLVL.